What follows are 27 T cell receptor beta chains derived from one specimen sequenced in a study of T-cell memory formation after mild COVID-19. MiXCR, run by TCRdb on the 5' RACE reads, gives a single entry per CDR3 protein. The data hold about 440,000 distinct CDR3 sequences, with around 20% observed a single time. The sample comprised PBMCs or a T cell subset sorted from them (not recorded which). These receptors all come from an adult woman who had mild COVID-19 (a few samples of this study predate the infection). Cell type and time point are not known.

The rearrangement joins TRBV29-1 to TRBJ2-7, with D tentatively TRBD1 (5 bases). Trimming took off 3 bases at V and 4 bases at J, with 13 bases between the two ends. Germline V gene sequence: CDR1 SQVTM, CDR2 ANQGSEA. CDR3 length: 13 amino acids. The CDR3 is CSVETDQFYEQYF. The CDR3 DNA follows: TGCAGCGTTGAGACAGACCAGTTTTACGAGCAGTACTTC.

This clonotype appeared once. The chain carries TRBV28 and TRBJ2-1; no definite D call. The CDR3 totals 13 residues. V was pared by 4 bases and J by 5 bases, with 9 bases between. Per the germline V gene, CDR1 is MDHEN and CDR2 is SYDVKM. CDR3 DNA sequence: TGTGCCAGCAGTTCCCGACTGGACAATGAGCAGTTCTTC. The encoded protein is CASSSRLDNEQFF.

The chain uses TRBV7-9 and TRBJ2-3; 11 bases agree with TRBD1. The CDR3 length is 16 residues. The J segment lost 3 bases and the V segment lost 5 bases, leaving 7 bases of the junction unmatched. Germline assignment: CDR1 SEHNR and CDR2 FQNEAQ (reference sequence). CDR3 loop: CASSIPGTGGTDTQYF. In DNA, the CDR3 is TGTGCCAGCAGCATACCTGGGACAGGGGGTACAGATACGCAGTATTTT.

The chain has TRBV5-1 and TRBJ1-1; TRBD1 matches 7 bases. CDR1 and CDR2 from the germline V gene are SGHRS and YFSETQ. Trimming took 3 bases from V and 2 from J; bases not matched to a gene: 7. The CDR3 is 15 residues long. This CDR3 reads CASSWVGQRNTEAFF. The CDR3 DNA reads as TGCGCCAGCAGCTGGGTGGGACAGAGAAACACTGAAGCTTTCTTT.

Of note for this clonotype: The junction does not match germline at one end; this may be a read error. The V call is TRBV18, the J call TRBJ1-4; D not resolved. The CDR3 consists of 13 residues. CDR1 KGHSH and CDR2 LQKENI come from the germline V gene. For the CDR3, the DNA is TGTGCCAGCTCGCCACGAAGGGATGAAAAACTGTTTTTT. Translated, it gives CASSPRRDEKLFF. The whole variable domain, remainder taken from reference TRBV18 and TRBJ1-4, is NAGVMQNPRHLVRRRGQEARLRCSPMKGHSHVYWYRQLPEEGLKFMVYLQKENIIDESGMPKERFSAEFPKEGPSILRIQQVVRGDSAAYFCASSPRRDEKLFFGSGTQLSVL.

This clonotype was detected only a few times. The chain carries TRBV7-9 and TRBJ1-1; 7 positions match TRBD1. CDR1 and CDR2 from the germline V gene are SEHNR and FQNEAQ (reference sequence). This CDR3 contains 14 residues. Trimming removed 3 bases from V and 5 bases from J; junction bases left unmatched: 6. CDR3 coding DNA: TGTGCCAGCAGCTTCACTTCGACAGGGACTGAAGCTTTCTTT. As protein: CASSFTSTGTEAFF.

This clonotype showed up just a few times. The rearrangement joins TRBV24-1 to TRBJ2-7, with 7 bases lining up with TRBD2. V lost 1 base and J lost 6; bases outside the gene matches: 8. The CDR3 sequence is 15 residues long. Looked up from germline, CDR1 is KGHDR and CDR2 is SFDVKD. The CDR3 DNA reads TGTGCCACCAGTGATTTCGGGACTACCCTCGCCGAGCAGTACTTC. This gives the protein CATSDFGTTLAEQYF.

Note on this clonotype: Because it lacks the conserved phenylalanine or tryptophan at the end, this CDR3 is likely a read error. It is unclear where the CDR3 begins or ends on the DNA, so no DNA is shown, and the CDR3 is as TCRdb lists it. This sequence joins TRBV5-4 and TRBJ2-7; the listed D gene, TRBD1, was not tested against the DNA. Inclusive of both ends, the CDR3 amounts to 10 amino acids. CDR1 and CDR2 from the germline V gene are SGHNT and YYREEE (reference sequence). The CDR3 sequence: CASSQGQGIS.

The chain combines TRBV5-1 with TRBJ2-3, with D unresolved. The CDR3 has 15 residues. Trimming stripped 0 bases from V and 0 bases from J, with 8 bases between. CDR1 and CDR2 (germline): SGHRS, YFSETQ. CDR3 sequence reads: CASSLVGRSTDTQYF. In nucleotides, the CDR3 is TGCGCCAGCAGCTTGGTCGGCCGCAGCACAGATACGCAGTATTTT.

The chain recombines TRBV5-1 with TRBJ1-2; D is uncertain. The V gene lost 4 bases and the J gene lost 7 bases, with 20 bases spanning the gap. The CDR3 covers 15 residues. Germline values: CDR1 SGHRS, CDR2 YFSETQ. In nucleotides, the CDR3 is TGCGCCAGCAGCCCCGCGGGTAGGTCCTCGGGTGGCTACACCTTC. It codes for CASSPAGRSSGGYTF.

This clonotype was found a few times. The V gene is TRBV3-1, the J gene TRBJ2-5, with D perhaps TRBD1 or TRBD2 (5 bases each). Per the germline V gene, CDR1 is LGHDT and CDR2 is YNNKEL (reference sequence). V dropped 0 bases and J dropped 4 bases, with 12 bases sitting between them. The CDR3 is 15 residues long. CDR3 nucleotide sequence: TGTGCCAGCAGCCAAGAGGGGCAGAGGGGAGAGACCCAGTACTTC. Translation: CASSQEGQRGETQYF.

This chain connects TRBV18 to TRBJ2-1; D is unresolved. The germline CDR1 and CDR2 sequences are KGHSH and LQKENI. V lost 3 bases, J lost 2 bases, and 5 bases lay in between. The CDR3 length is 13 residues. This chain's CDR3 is CASSPSPYNEQFF. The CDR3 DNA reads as TGTGCCAGCTCACCGAGTCCCTACAATGAGCAGTTCTTC.

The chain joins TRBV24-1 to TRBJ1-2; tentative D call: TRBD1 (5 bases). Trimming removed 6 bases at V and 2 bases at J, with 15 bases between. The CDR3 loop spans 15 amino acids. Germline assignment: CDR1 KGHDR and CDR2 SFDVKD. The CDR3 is CATSRGQGSNYGYTF. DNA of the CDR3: TGTGCCACCAGTCGAGGGCAGGGTTCGAACTATGGCTACACCTTC.

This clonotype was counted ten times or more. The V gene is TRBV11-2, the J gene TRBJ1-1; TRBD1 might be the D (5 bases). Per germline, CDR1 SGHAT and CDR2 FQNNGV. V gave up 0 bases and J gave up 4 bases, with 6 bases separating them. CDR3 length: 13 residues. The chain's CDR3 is CASSLERGTEAFF. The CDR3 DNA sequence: TGTGCCAGCAGCTTAGAAAGGGGCACTGAAGCTTTCTTT.

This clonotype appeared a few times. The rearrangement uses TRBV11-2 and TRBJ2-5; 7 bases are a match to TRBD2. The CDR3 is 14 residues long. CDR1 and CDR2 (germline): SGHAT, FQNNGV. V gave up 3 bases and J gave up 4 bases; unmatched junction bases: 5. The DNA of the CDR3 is TGTGCCAGCAGCTTTCCGACGGGGGGAGAGACCCAGTACTTC. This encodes CASSFPTGGETQYF.

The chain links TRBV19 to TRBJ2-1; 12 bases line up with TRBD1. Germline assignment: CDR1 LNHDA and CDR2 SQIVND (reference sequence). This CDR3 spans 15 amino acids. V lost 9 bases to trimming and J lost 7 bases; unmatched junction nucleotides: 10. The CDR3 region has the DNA TGTGCCAGCAAGTCCGGGACAGGGGGCGTGAATGAGCAGTTCTTC. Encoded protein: CASKSGTGGVNEQFF.

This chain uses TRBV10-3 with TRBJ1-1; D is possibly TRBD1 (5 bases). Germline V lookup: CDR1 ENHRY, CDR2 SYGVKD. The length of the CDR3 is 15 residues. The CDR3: CATMGGWEENTEAFF. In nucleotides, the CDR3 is TGTGCAACCATGGGGGGATGGGAAGAGAACACTGAAGCTTTCTTT.

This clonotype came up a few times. CDR3 in amino acids: CASSLRGTGNQPQHF. CDR3 nucleotides: TGTGCCAGCAGCTTGAGGGGGACAGGCAATCAGCCCCAGCATTTT. The chain joins TRBV5-6 to TRBJ1-5; 7 positions match TRBD1. Germline-derived CDR1 and CDR2 are SGHDT and YYEEEE. J gave up 2 bases and V 1 base, and 3 bases lay outside the gene matches. This CDR3 comprises 15 residues.

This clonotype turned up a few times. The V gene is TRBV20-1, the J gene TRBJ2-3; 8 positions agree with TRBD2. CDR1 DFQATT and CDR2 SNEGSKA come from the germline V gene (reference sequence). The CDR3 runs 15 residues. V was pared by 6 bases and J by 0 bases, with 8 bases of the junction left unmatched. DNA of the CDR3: TGCAGTGCGGGGAATAGCGGGACTAGCACAGATACGCAGTATTTT. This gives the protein CSAGNSGTSTDTQYF.

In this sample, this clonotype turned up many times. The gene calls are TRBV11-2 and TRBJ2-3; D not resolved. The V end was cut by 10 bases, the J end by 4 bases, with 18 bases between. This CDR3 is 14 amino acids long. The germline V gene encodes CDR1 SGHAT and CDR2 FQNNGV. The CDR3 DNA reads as TGTGCCACCAGGTCCCTCGCTCCAGCAGATACGCAGTATTTT. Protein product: CATRSLAPADTQYF.

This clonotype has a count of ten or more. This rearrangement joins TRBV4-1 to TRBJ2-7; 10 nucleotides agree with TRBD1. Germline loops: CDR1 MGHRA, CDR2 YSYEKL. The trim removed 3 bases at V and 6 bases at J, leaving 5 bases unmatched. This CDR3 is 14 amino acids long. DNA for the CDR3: TGCGCCAGCAGCCAGAGGGACAGGGGAAGCGAGCAGTACTTC. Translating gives CASSQRDRGSEQYF.

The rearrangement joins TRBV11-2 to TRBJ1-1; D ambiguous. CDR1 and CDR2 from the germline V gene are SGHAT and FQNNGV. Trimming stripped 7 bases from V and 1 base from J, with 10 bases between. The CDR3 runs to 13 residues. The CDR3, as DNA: TGTGCCAGCAAAAAACAAAAGAACACTGAAGCTTTCTTT. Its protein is CASKKQKNTEAFF.

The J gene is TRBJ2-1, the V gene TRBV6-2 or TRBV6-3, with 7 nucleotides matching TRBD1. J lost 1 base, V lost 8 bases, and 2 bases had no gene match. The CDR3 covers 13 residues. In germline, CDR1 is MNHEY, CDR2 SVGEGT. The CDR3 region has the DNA TGTGCCAGCCAGGACAGGTCCTACAATGAGCAGTTCTTC. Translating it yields CASQDRSYNEQFF.

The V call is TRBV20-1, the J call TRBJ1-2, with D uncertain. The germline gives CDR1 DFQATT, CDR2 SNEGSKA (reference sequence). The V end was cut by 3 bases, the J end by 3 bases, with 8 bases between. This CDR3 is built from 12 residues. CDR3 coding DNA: TGCAGTGCTAGTAGTCAGGACTATGGCTACACCTTC. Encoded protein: CSASSQDYGYTF.

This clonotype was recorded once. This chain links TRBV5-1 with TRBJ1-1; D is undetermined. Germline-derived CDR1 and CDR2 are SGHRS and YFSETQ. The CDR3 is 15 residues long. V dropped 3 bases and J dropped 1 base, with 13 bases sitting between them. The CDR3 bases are TGCGCCAGCAGCTCTCAGGCCCCAGAGAACACTGAAGCTTTCTTT. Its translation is CASSSQAPENTEAFF.

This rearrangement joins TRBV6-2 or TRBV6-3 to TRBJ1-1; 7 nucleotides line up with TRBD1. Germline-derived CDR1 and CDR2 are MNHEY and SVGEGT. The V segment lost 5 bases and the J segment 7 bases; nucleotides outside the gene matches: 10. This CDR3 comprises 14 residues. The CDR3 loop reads CASSTPGGGDEAFF. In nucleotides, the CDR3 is TGTGCCAGCAGTACCCCAGGAGGGGGCGATGAAGCTTTCTTT.

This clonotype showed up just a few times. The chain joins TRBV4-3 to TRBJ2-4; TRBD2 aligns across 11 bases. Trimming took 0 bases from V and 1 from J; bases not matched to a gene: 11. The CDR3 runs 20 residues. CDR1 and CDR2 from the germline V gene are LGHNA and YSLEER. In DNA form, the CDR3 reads TGCGCCAGCAGCCAAGATAGAAATAGCGGGAGGGCGATGGCCAAAAACATTCAGTACTTC. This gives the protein CASSQDRNSGRAMAKNIQYF.